Below, 5 T cell receptor beta chains from the same sample are listed, as sequenced in a study of T cell clonotyping in hematopoietic cell transplantation. Clones were read by immunoSEQ multiplex PCR, and TCRdb kept only the in-frame ones, dropping some. Here the sample spans tens of thousands of clones, roughly 90% being singletons. The sample was PBMCs, taken 100 days after allogeneic stem cell transplant. The receptors shown here come from a female patient between 50 and 60 years old who had an allogeneic stem cell transplant from a related donor, so the T cells may come from the graft donor. Some clones in this sample may be carry-over from other donors' samples.

The V and J genes are TRBV28 and TRBJ1-6, with D possibly being TRBD1 (5 bases). Trimming stripped 6 bases from V and 0 bases from J, with 9 bases between. The germline CDR1 and CDR2 sequences are MDHEN and SYDVKM. The CDR3 is 15 residues long. CDR3 nucleotide sequence: TGTGCCAGCAGGCGACAGAGCTCCTATAATTCACCCCTCCACTTT. Amino acid sequence: CASRRQSSYNSPLHF.

This rearrangement joins TRBV5-6 to TRBJ2-7; TRBD1 aligns across 9 bases. The ends lost 3 bases at V and 3 bases at J; junction bases unmatched: 4. CDR1 is SGHDT and CDR2 is YYEEEE in the germline V gene. The CDR3 totals 14 residues. The CDR3 spells CASSYRDRDYEQYF. Written as DNA, the CDR3 is TGTGCCAGCAGCTACCGGGACAGGGACTACGAGCAGTACTTC.

The chain combines TRBV6-4 with TRBJ2-2; a weak D match, TRBD1 (6 bases). CDR3 length: 16 residues. Germline CDR1 MRHNA, CDR2 SNTAGT. V was trimmed by 0 bases and J by 2 bases, leaving 10 bases between them. As DNA, the CDR3 is TGTGCCAGCAGTGACTCAGGGACATTAAACACCGGGGAGCTGTTTTTT. It yields the protein CASSDSGTLNTGELFF.

The chain joins TRBV13 to TRBJ1-2, with a possible D match to TRBD1 (5 bases). The CDR3 length is 13 residues. V lost 5 bases, J lost 7 bases, and 14 bases lay in between. Germline loops: CDR1 PRHDT, CDR2 FYEKMQ (reference sequence). The CDR3 region has the DNA TGTGCCAGCAGCCAGGGACGAAGGGCTGGCTACACCTTC. Amino acid sequence: CASSQGRRAGYTF.

The J gene is TRBJ2-5, the V gene TRBV6-5; 7 bases are a match to TRBD1. The CDR3 length is 15 residues. From germline, CDR1 is MNHEY and CDR2 SVGAGI. Unmatched junction bases numbered 4, after V lost 2 bases and J lost 1 base. The CDR3 nucleotides are TGTGCCAGCAGTTACCTTGGGACAGTCCAAGAGACCCAGTACTTC. Translating gives CASSYLGTVQETQYF.